This record covers a single T cell receptor (beta chain). Its specificity is unknown. The data were obtained in a study of cytomegalovirus exposure and HLA in healthy donors. Study-level points and caveats: There were reportedly fewer N-insertions in an Asian-associated ancestry cluster than the approximately 670-donor mean, in a later analysis.

Deletions cut 4 bases from V and 8 bases from J, with 18 bases between. This CDR3 is built from 15 residues. The V gene's germline CDR1 is SGHAT and CDR2 FQNNGV. PCR primers comprised 60 Vbeta and 13 Jbeta primers. Only in-frame clones appear in the TCRdb table, and some are missing; sequencing was by immunoSEQ multiplex PCR. The repertoire holds around 300,000 clones, roughly 90% seen once, with more than 2% in the top ten. Sequencing used PBMCs. This receptor was taken from a woman aged 18-30 years in good health and CMV-seronegative. The rearrangement uses TRBV11-2 and TRBJ2-1; D perhaps matches TRBD2 (6 bases). CDR3 sequence reads: CASSSSTLAIDEQFF. Here the CDR3 DNA reads TGTGCCAGCAGCTCTTCGACTCTAGCGATCGATGAGCAGTTCTTC.